Presented here are 20 T cell receptor beta chains from one specimen sequenced in a study of T cells in Graves' hyperthyroidism and ophthalmopathy. TCR beta CDR3 regions were amplified from RNA transcripts. Primed by the HTBI set, a first-round RT-PCR was run on the TCR CDR3. TCRdb passed the multiplex PCR reads through MiXCR, listing each CDR3 protein once. The sample yields about 550,000 distinct CDR3 sequences, roughly 20% seen once. The sample was blood. These receptors originate from a man between 18 and 29 years old with Graves' hyperthyroidism.

J is TRBJ1-2 and V is TRBV4-1; perhaps TRBD1 as D (6 bases). V lost 0 bases and J 6 bases, leaving 14 bases between the germline ends. CDR3 length: 15 residues. The germline V gene encodes CDR1 MGHRA and CDR2 YSYEKL. The CDR3 DNA is TGCGCCAGCAGCCAAGATGGGGGGCGTAAGCATGGCTACACCTTC. This encodes CASSQDGGRKHGYTF.

This clonotype has at least ten counts. This rearrangement joins TRBV12-3 or TRBV12-4 to TRBJ1-2, with D possibly matching TRBD1 (5 bases). The CDR3 has 13 amino acids. V lost 6 bases to trimming and J lost 5 bases, with 13 bases between them. CDR3 nucleotide sequence: TGTGCCAGCAGCCCCGGGACGGAATATGGCTACACCTTC. It translates to CASSPGTEYGYTF.

V gene TRBV11-3 combines with J gene TRBJ1-4; D is unclear. There are 15 residues in the CDR3. CDR1 is SGHNT, CDR2 YENEEA, per germline. The V and J ends lost 5 bases and 2 bases respectively, with 12 bases between them. The CDR3 region has the DNA TGTGCCAGCAGCCTCGGGAGGGCCACTAATGAAAAACTGTTTTTT. Translation gives CASSLGRATNEKLFF.

The rearrangement links TRBV6-1 to TRBJ1-1; D unresolved. Per the germline V gene, CDR1 is MNHNS and CDR2 is SASEGT. The CDR3 is made up of 14 amino acids. The V and J ends lost 6 bases and 0 bases respectively, with 11 bases between them. CDR3 sequence reads: CASRAEWLNTEAFF. DNA for the CDR3: TGTGCCAGCAGGGCGGAGTGGCTGAACACTGAAGCTTTCTTT.

This clonotype showed up many times. As DNA, the CDR3 is TGCGCCAGCAGCCAAGATAGCGGGGTCGAAGCTTTCTTT. Translating it yields CASSQDSGVEAFF. The J gene is TRBJ1-1, the V gene TRBV4-1; unclear D gene. The V end was cut by 0 bases, the J end by 8 bases, with 10 bases between. This CDR3 spans 13 amino acids. Germline CDR1 MGHRA, CDR2 YSYEKL.

This clonotype appeared many times. V gene TRBV5-1 combines with J gene TRBJ1-2; tentative D call: TRBD1 (5 bases). Per the germline V gene, CDR1 is SGHRS and CDR2 is YFSETQ. The CDR3 sequence is 15 residues long. V was cut by 4 bases and J by 8 bases, with 21 bases left in between. The CDR3 DNA reads as TGCGCCAGCAGCCAGATGGGAGGGGAAAAAGGGGGCTACACCTTC. Translated: CASSQMGGEKGGYTF.

In its sample, this clonotype was seen many times. V and J are TRBV6-5 and TRBJ1-6, with D unresolved. V was pared by 2 bases and J by 8 bases, with 13 bases between. Germline-derived CDR1 and CDR2 are MNHEY and SVGAGI. This CDR3 region has 15 residues. The CDR3 protein is CASSYTEGEDSPLHF. The CDR3 coding sequence is TGTGCCAGCAGTTACACGGAGGGAGAGGATTCACCCCTCCACTTT.

The V and J genes are TRBV15 and TRBJ2-5; D ambiguous. The CDR3 loop spans 14 amino acids. V dropped 1 base and J dropped 2 bases, with 8 bases sitting between them. Germline assignment: CDR1 LNHNV and CDR2 YYDKDF (reference sequence). CDR3 sequence: CATSRVGRQETQYF. CDR3 in DNA: TGTGCCACCAGCAGAGTTGGCAGGCAAGAGACCCAGTACTTC.

This clonotype occurred many times. A much larger clone lies a single base off, so this may be a read error. It is likely a read error, because the conserved phenylalanine at the end of the CDR3 is missing. The chain joins TRBV12-3 or TRBV12-4 to TRBJ1-2; 7 nucleotides match TRBD1. This CDR3 has 14 residues. The J segment lost 3 bases and the V segment lost 3 bases, leaving 4 bases of the junction unmatched. Written as DNA, the CDR3 is TGTGCCAGCAGTTTCGGGACAGTAGACTATGGCTACACCTCC. Translated: CASSFGTVDYGYTS.

This clonotype showed up many times. The V and J genes are TRBV6-5 and TRBJ1-1, with D maybe TRBD1 (6 bases). Germline CDR1 MNHEY, CDR2 SVGAGI. Trimming shortened V by 7 bases and J by 0 bases, and 9 bases separated the two germline ends. CDR3 length: 13 residues. The CDR3 DNA sequence: TGTGCCAGCAACAGGGTAATGAACACTGAAGCTTTCTTT. Translating gives CASNRVMNTEAFF.

This clonotype appeared many times. One end of the junction does not line up with germline, which may come from a read error. This rearrangement joins TRBV12-3 or TRBV12-4 to TRBJ2-7; D is unresolved. This CDR3 comprises 12 residues. In DNA form, the CDR3 reads TGCGCCAGCAGCTTGATGGGCTACGAGCAGTACTTC. Translation gives CASSLMGYEQYF.

The V gene is TRBV5-1, the J gene TRBJ1-2; D not certain. This CDR3 is 14 amino acids long. The V gene lost 0 bases and the J gene lost 4 bases, with 10 bases spanning the gap. Germline V lookup: CDR1 SGHRS, CDR2 YFSETQ. The CDR3 DNA is TGCGCCAGCAGCTTGGGTGACGGGCCCTATGGCTACACCTTC. As protein: CASSLGDGPYGYTF.

This clonotype has at least ten counts. The chain recombines TRBV9 with TRBJ2-7; 9 nucleotides match TRBD1. The CDR3 covers 15 residues. Trimming at V came to 0 bases and at J to 7 bases, leaving 8 bases not matched to a gene. Per the germline V gene, CDR1 is SGDLS and CDR2 is YYNGEE. The CDR3 DNA sequence: TGTGCCAGCAGCGTAGCGACGGGACAGGGATCGGAGCAGTACTTC. It specifies CASSVATGQGSEQYF. The full variable domain, with the rest looked up from reference TRBV9 and TRBJ2-7, is DSGVTQTPKHLITATGQRVTLRCSPRSGDLSVYWYQQSLDQGLQFLIQYYNGEERAKGNILERFSAQQFPDLHSELNLSSLELGDSALYFCASSVATGQGSEQYFGPGTRLTVT.

This clonotype has ten or more counts. This sequence joins TRBV15 and TRBJ1-2, with D perhaps TRBD1 (5 bases). The V and J ends lost 4 bases and 7 bases respectively, with 7 bases between them. There are 11 residues in the CDR3. The germline CDR1 and CDR2 sequences are LNHNV and YYDKDF (reference sequence). The CDR3 here is CATSMGLGYTF. The CDR3 bases are TGTGCCACCAGCATGGGGCTTGGCTACACCTTC.

The chain links TRBV7-3 to TRBJ2-5; 9 bases map to TRBD2. Looked up from germline, CDR1 is SGHTA and CDR2 is FQGTGA. The V segment lost 2 bases and the J segment 5 bases; nucleotides outside the gene matches: 6. CDR3 length equals 15 residues. The CDR3 bases are TGTGCCAGCAGCTTAGGCGGGAGGGCCGGGGAGACCCAGTACTTC. Protein sequence: CASSLGGRAGETQYF. The variable domain in full, completed from reference TRBV7-3 and TRBJ2-5, reads GAGVSQTPSNKVTEKGKYVELRCDPISGHTALYWYRQSLGQGPEFLIYFQGTGAADDSGLPNDRFFAVRPEGSVSTLKIQRTERGDSAVYLCASSLGGRAGETQYFGPGTRLLVL.

This chain uses TRBV11-2 with TRBJ2-1; the D is unclear. V lost 3 bases to trimming and J lost 5 bases, with 5 bases between them. The CDR3 is made up of 12 amino acids. CDR1 and CDR2 (germline): SGHAT, FQNNGV. CDR3 in amino acids: CASSFLDNEQFF. The CDR3 coding sequence is TGTGCCAGCAGCTTCCTCGACAATGAGCAGTTCTTC.

This clonotype was counted at least ten times. The chain couples TRBV27 to TRBJ1-1, with D possibly TRBD1 on 5 matching bases. The CDR3 runs to 16 residues. Germline V gene data show CDR1 as MNHEY and CDR2 as SMNVEV (reference sequence). The V gene lost 0 bases and the J gene lost 1 base, with 12 bases spanning the gap. CDR3 sequence (DNA): TGTGCCAGCAGTTTATCCTCAGGGAGGACGAACACTGAAGCTTTCTTT. Encoded protein: CASSLSSGRTNTEAFF.

This clonotype was recorded a few times. Germline and junction disagree at one end, which may indicate a read error. The rearrangement joins TRBV20-1 to TRBJ2-5; TRBD2 matches at 7 bases. Germline V gene data show CDR1 as DFQATT and CDR2 as SNEGSKA (reference sequence). The CDR3 has 17 residues. CDR3 DNA: TGCAGTGCTAGCCCGCCGGGGGGTTGGGGGAACCAAGGGACCCAGTACTTC. Translation gives CSASPPGGWGNQGTQYF.

This clonotype was detected ten times or more. V gene TRBV7-9 combines with J gene TRBJ1-1, with D unresolved. This CDR3 spans 12 amino acids. V lost 3 bases, J lost 6 bases, and 8 bases lay in between. Germline CDR1 is SEHNR and CDR2 is FQNEAQ (reference sequence). The CDR3 coding sequence is TGTGCCAGCAGCTTCGAGGCGGCTGAAGCTTTCTTT. Translating gives CASSFEAAEAFF.

This clonotype was picked up a small number of times. The chain uses TRBV30 and TRBJ1-1; D is undetermined. Germline values: CDR1 GTSNPN, CDR2 SVGIG (reference sequence). The CDR3 covers 13 residues. Between the trimmed V and J ends, which lost 0 bases and 4 bases, there was a span of 9 bases. Here the CDR3 reads CAWSVEGSTEAFF. The CDR3 bases are TGTGCCTGGAGTGTCGAAGGATCCACTGAAGCTTTCTTT.